The 19 T cell receptor beta chains in this list originate from one sample, sequenced in a study of identifying expanded T cells in peripheral blood. TCRdb's copy holds only in-frame clones and misses some; the assay was immunoSEQ multiplex PCR. The profile shows 120,000 or so clones, roughly 82% of them singletons. Material for sequencing was blood. The source of these receptors is a person between 18 and 75 years old in good health.

The chain uses TRBV4-3 and TRBJ2-1, with D possibly called TRBD1 or TRBD2 (5 bases each). Germline V lookup: CDR1 LGHNA, CDR2 YSLEER. The CDR3 contains 14 residues. Trimming removed 0 bases at V and 5 bases at J, with 8 bases between. The DNA of the CDR3 is TGCGCCAGCAGCCAAGAAGAGGGGCACAATGAGCAGTTCTTC. This encodes CASSQEEGHNEQFF.

The genes are TRBV7-7 and TRBJ2-5; D is perhaps TRBD1 (6 bases). The CDR3 has 13 amino acids. Germline CDR1 SSHAT, CDR2 FNYEAQ (reference sequence). V lost 3 bases, J lost 5 bases, and 10 bases lay in between. Written as DNA, the CDR3 is TGTGCCAGCAGCTTGAACCAGGGGGAGACCCAGTACTTC. It yields the protein CASSLNQGETQYF. Full variable domain (outside the CDR3, taken from reference TRBV7-7 and TRBJ2-5): GAGVSQSPRYKVTKRGQDVTLRCDPISSHATLYWYQQALGQGPEFLTYFNYEAQPDKSGLPSDRFSAERPEGSISTLTIQRTEQRDSAMYRCASSLNQGETQYFGPGTRLLVL.

The V call is TRBV5-6, the J call TRBJ2-3; the match to TRBD2 covers 13 bases. J gave up 4 bases and V 6 bases, and 2 bases lay outside the gene matches. The CDR3 is 14 residues long. Germline-derived CDR1 and CDR2 are SGHDT and YYEEEE. CDR3 in amino acids: CASITSGGADTQYF. The CDR3 DNA is TGTGCCAGCATAACTAGCGGGGGGGCAGATACGCAGTATTTT.

The chain joins TRBV11-3 to TRBJ1-1, with a possible D match to TRBD1 (5 bases). The CDR3 is 13 residues long. Germline assignment: CDR1 SGHNT and CDR2 YENEEA. V lost 0 bases to trimming and J lost 7 bases, with 9 bases between them. The CDR3 spells CASSLEGAGEAFF. CDR3 DNA: TGTGCCAGCAGCTTAGAAGGGGCTGGTGAAGCTTTCTTT.

This rearrangement joins TRBV2 to TRBJ2-2, with 10 nucleotides matching TRBD1. Unmatched junction bases numbered 5, after V lost 5 bases and J lost 5 bases. The CDR3 has 15 residues. Germline CDR1 and CDR2: SNHLY and FYNNEI. CDR3 region: CASSWTGGGTGELFF. CDR3 nucleotide sequence: TGTGCCAGCAGTTGGACAGGGGGAGGAACCGGGGAGCTGTTTTTT.

The chain carries TRBV19 and TRBJ2-5; 7 positions match TRBD1. The CDR3 spans 14 residues. The ends lost 6 bases at V and 5 bases at J; junction bases unmatched: 9. Germline V gene sequence: CDR1 LNHDA, CDR2 SQIVND (reference sequence). The CDR3 sequence is CASSRQDRVETQYF. DNA for the CDR3: TGTGCCAGTAGCCGACAAGACAGGGTTGAGACCCAGTACTTC.

The rearrangement links TRBV7-6 to TRBJ1-4; TRBD1 agrees at 8 bases. The V segment lost 2 bases and the J segment 7 bases; nucleotides outside the gene matches: 3. The CDR3 consists of 14 residues. Germline lookup yields CDR1 SGHVS and CDR2 FNYEAQ. CDR3 sequence (DNA): TGTGCCAGCAGCTTAACAGGGGGAAGTGAAAAACTGTTTTTT. It translates to CASSLTGGSEKLFF.

This clone was counted between two and nine times. This chain's CDR3 is CAWSTGIGVMNTEAFF. The CDR3, as DNA: TGTGCCTGGAGTACCGGGATCGGAGTTATGAACACTGAAGCTTTCTTT. This rearrangement joins TRBV30 to TRBJ1-1, with D hard to call. V lost 2 bases and J 0 bases, leaving 16 bases between the germline ends. CDR3 size: 16 residues. Germline values: CDR1 GTSNPN, CDR2 SVGIG (reference sequence).

The chain uses TRBV4-3 and TRBJ1-1, with TRBD1 matching 12 bases. Germline V lookup: CDR1 LGHNA, CDR2 YSLEER. This CDR3 region has 16 residues. V lost 6 bases, J lost 4 bases, and 9 bases stayed unmatched. DNA for the CDR3: TGCGCCAGCAGAACGGGGGCGGGACAGGGGGCCACTGAAGCTTTCTTT. It yields the protein CASRTGAGQGATEAFF.

The rearrangement links TRBV5-1 to TRBJ2-7; 9 bases align to TRBD1. The CDR3 has 15 residues. Germline-derived CDR1 and CDR2 are SGHRS and YFSETQ. Unmatched junction bases numbered 4, after V lost 3 bases and J lost 0 bases. The CDR3 reads CASSWTGALSYEQYF. The CDR3 DNA sequence: TGCGCCAGCAGCTGGACAGGGGCTCTCTCCTACGAGCAGTACTTC.

This clone has a handful of counts. V gene TRBV4-3 combines with J gene TRBJ1-1; D unresolved. The CDR3 spans 14 residues. CDR1 is LGHNA, CDR2 YSLEER, per germline. V shed 0 bases and J shed 6 bases, with 11 bases lying between them. The CDR3 here is CASSQDLSGSEAFF. The CDR3, as DNA: TGCGCCAGCAGCCAAGATCTTTCCGGCTCTGAAGCTTTCTTT.

This chain connects TRBV4-3 to TRBJ1-2; D call uncertain. CDR3 size: 13 residues. The germline V gene encodes CDR1 LGHNA and CDR2 YSLEER. The germline V and J ends were trimmed by 8 bases and 6 bases, with 16 bases remaining between them. DNA of the CDR3: TGCGCCAGCGGCCTGGCCTTGGGTAATGGCTACACCTTC. This sequence encodes CASGLALGNGYTF.

The V call is TRBV6-1, the J call TRBJ2-5; TRBD1 aligns across 11 bases. V dropped 8 bases and J dropped 4; count of bases not matched to a gene: 9. The V gene's germline CDR1 is MNHNS and CDR2 SASEGT. The CDR3 is made up of 15 amino acids. CDR3 sequence reads: CASRSGQGASETQYF. The DNA for the CDR3 is TGTGCCAGCCGCAGCGGACAGGGGGCTTCAGAGACCCAGTACTTC.

This sequence joins TRBV11-2 and TRBJ2-3, with 10 bases lining up with TRBD1. The V and J ends lost 5 bases and 4 bases, in that order; junction bases with no gene match: 6. The germline gives CDR1 SGHAT, CDR2 FQNNGV. CDR3 length: 15 amino acids. CDR3 in DNA: TGTGCCAGCAGCATAGGACAGGGGGGAGCAGATACGCAGTATTTT. Protein sequence: CASSIGQGGADTQYF.

Here the CDR3 DNA reads TGTGCCAGCAGTCTCGACCGGGACATGAGCTCCTACGAGCAGTACTTC. It yields the protein CASSLDRDMSSYEQYF. The chain recombines TRBV6-6 with TRBJ2-7, with D perhaps TRBD1 (6 bases). CDR3 length equals 16 residues. V lost 5 bases to trimming and J lost 0 bases, with 17 bases between them. In germline, CDR1 is MNHNY, CDR2 SVGAGI (reference sequence).

This clone was picked up a small number of times. The chain couples TRBV6-1 to TRBJ1-2; D unclear. The CDR3 contains 14 residues. The V gene's germline CDR1 is MNHNS and CDR2 SASEGT. The V gene lost 3 bases and the J gene lost 4 bases, with 12 bases spanning the gap. The CDR3 DNA follows: TGTGCCAGCAGTGAGGCGGGATGGTCCTATGGCTACACCTTC. Amino acids: CASSEAGWSYGYTF.

There are a few counts of this clone. The chain combines TRBV30 with TRBJ1-2; 7 bases align to TRBD1. The CDR3 extends over 11 amino acids. J lost 5 bases, V lost 7 bases, and 4 bases had no gene match. Germline CDR1 GTSNPN, CDR2 SVGIG (reference sequence). In DNA, the CDR3 is TGTGCCTCAACACAGGGGTATGGCTACACCTTC. Translating gives CASTQGYGYTF.

This chain uses TRBV6-6 with TRBJ1-1; no firm D call. This CDR3 spans 13 amino acids. V dropped 4 bases and J dropped 1 base, with 7 bases sitting between them. Germline V CDR1 and CDR2: MNHNY, SVGAGI (reference sequence). CDR3 DNA: TGTGCCAGCAGTTCGTGGGGGAACACTGAAGCTTTCTTT. Translated, it gives CASSSWGNTEAFF.

V and J are TRBV21-1 and TRBJ1-2. TRBV21-1 is a listed pseudogene. The CDR3 contains 14 residues. This CDR3 reads CASSKPLVDFPFNF. The CDR3 bases are TGTGCCAGCAGCAAGCCCCTGGTTGACTTTCCGTTTAACTTC.